The rows below give T cell receptor beta chains drawn from one sample of a study of shared clonotypes between healthy human individuals. Generated by immunoSEQ multiplex PCR, the TCRdb table keeps only in-frame clones and is missing some. The repertoire holds approximately 2,200,000 clones, 90% to 95% seen once, with more than 1.5% in the top ten. Sequenced: naive CD8+ T cells from PBMCs. The source of these receptors is a man in his late teens or twenties in good health. Some clones in this sample may be carry-over from other donors' samples. The CDR3 runs from the conserved cysteine through the conserved F or W. The D gene is left open where the match is weak.

cdr3_length d_call v_call cdr3_aa
17 TRBD2 TRBV4-2 CASSQETGGWGTDTQYF
14 NA TRBV6-5 CASSYASTGETQYF
15 NA TRBV15 CATSRRPQRNEKLFF
15 NA TRBV9 CASSVASSRSYEQYF
15 NA TRBV27 CASSLLGRSTDTQYF
12 NA TRBV7-9 CASSLGGYEAFF
14 NA TRBV5-5 CASSLFRNSYEQYF
16 NA TRBV4-1 CASSQEAPMSSYEQYF
15 NA TRBV18 CASSPGGGPQETQYF
14 TRBD1 TRBV28 CASSVDRAEYGYTF
15 TRBD1 TRBV19 CASSIGVQGTTEAFF
13 NA TRBV29-1 CSVLGGMNTEAFF
11 NA TRBV28 CASSLLKEQYF
19 NA TRBV28 CASSFKGGRADTSTDTQYF
17 NA TRBV9 CASSVSAGLDRTGELFF